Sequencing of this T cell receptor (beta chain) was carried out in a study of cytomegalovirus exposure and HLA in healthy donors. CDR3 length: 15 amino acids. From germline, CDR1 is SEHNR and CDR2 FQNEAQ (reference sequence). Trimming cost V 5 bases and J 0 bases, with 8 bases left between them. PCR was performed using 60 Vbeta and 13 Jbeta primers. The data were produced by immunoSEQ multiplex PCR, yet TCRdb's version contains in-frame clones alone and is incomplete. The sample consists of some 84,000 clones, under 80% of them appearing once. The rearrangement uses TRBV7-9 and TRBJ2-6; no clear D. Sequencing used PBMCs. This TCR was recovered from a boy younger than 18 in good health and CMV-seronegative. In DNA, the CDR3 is TGTGCCAGCAGCCCCCCAGGCTCTGGGGCCAACGTCCTGACTTTC. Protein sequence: CASSPPGSGANVLTF.